This entry lists 15 T cell receptor beta chains sequenced from one sample in a study of shared clonotypes between healthy human individuals. Measured with immunoSEQ multiplex PCR; TCRdb has only the in-frame clones, and not every one. The sample yields about 2.4 million clones, over 85% seen once. Sequencing was carried out using naive CD4+ T cells from PBMCs. Subset in this sample: CD45RA+ positively selected. Every receptor here comes from a man aged 18 to 29 in good health. Some clones in this sample may be carry-over from other donors' samples.

The chain is built from TRBV29-1 and TRBJ1-2; TRBD1 aligns across 9 bases. V shed 7 bases and J 8 bases; nucleotides not matched to a gene: 14. The V gene's germline CDR1 is SQVTM and CDR2 ANQGSEA. This CDR3 region has 14 residues. CDR3 residues: CSASVYGTGHGYTF. CDR3 DNA sequence: TGCAGCGCTAGCGTGTATGGGACAGGGCACGGCTACACCTTC.

The chain combines TRBV5-6 with TRBJ2-1; no firm D call. CDR1 is SGHDT, CDR2 YYEEEE, per germline. Between the trimmed V and J ends, which lost 0 bases and 0 bases, there was a span of 10 bases. There are 16 residues in the CDR3. The CDR3 sequence is CASSLVGAVSYNEQFF. DNA for the CDR3: TGTGCCAGCAGCTTGGTTGGCGCAGTCTCCTACAATGAGCAGTTCTTC.

The chain recombines TRBV6-1 with TRBJ2-2, with TRBD2 as a possible D gene (5 bases). The V end was cut by 4 bases, the J end by 3 bases, with 18 bases between. CDR1 is MNHNS and CDR2 is SASEGT in the germline V gene. This CDR3 comprises 17 residues. In DNA, the CDR3 is TGTGCCAGCAGTGGGCTTCAAACGGGAAGGTACACCGGGGAGCTGTTTTTT. Translating it yields CASSGLQTGRYTGELFF.

The chain employs TRBV5-1 and TRBJ2-2; a weak D match, TRBD1 (6 bases). V lost 4 bases and J lost 5, with 18 bases in between. The CDR3 totals 16 residues. The germline V gene encodes CDR1 SGHRS and CDR2 YFSETQ. DNA for the CDR3: TGCGCCAGCAGCCCTAGCCCCAGGGGAAGGACCGGGGAGCTGTTTTTT. This codes for CASSPSPRGRTGELFF.

CDR3 coding DNA: TGCAGCGTCGCAGAACCCTCTAGCTCCTACGAGCAGTACTTC. It encodes CSVAEPSSSYEQYF. The chain uses TRBV29-1 and TRBJ2-7; D is ambiguous. CDR1 is SQVTM, CDR2 ANQGSEA, per germline. CDR3 length: 14 amino acids. The germline V and J ends were trimmed by 6 bases and 0 bases, with 15 bases remaining between them.

The chain combines TRBV30 with TRBJ1-1; D perhaps matches TRBD1 (5 bases). The CDR3 has 13 residues. V dropped 8 bases and J dropped 3 bases, with 16 bases sitting between them. In germline, CDR1 is GTSNPN, CDR2 SVGIG (reference sequence). In nucleotides, the CDR3 is TGTGCCCGCCGGGGGGATGGCGACACTGAAGCTTTCTTT. Translating gives CARRGDGDTEAFF. The variable domain in full, with the rest retrieved from reference TRBV30 and TRBJ1-1, is SQTIHQWPATLVQPVGSPLSLECTVEGTSNPNLYWYRQAAGRGLQLLFYSVGIGQISSEVPQNLSASRPQDRQFILSSKKLLLSDSGFYLCARRGDGDTEAFFGQGTRLTVV.

V is TRBV9 and J is TRBJ1-2; D is unclear. The CDR3 extends over 16 amino acids. CDR1 is SGDLS, CDR2 YYNGEE, per germline. Trimming took 0 bases from V and 2 from J, leaving 14 bases between them. CDR3 sequence (DNA): TGTGCCAGCAGCGTAGCCCCGACGGCCTACAACTATGGCTACACCTTC. Amino acids: CASSVAPTAYNYGYTF.

The CDR3 region is CATSLGGSSYEQYF. In DNA, the CDR3 is TGTGCCACCTCCCTGGGGGGGTCTTCCTACGAGCAGTACTTC. The V call is TRBV28, the J call TRBJ2-7, with 7 bases lining up with TRBD2. The germline V gene encodes CDR1 MDHEN and CDR2 SYDVKM. The CDR3 runs to 14 residues. V gave up 10 bases and J gave up 1 base; unmatched junction bases: 10.

With regard to this clone: Other DNA sequences in the sample encode the same CDR3. The V gene is TRBV2, the J gene TRBJ2-1; D is unclear. The CDR3 contains 11 residues. Trimming took 6 bases from V and 4 from J, leaving 4 bases between them. Looked up from germline, CDR1 is SNHLY and CDR2 is FYNNEI. Here the CDR3 DNA reads TGTGCCAGCAGGGAGTACAATGAGCAGTTCTTC. Its protein is CASREYNEQFF.

The chain recombines TRBV27 with TRBJ1-1, with D perhaps TRBD1 (5 bases). This CDR3 contains 14 residues. V lost 6 bases and J lost 5, with 16 bases in between. In germline, CDR1 is MNHEY, CDR2 SMNVEV (reference sequence). The CDR3 DNA sequence: TGTGCCAGCAGATCCCCGGGGACTGGGACTGAAGCTTTCTTT. Residues: CASRSPGTGTEAFF.

The chain couples TRBV7-3 to TRBJ1-1; D is possibly TRBD1 (5 bases). The CDR3 is 15 residues long. Trimming cost V 1 base and J 5 bases, with 14 bases left between them. The germline gives CDR1 SGHTA, CDR2 FQGTGA. CDR3 loop: CASSLIGGPGTEAFF. The CDR3 DNA is TGTGCCAGCAGCTTAATTGGGGGTCCGGGAACTGAAGCTTTCTTT.

CDR3 region: CASSTLRGAGETQYF. The CDR3, as DNA: TGTGCCAGCAGCACCCTAAGGGGGGCGGGTGAGACCCAGTACTTC. V and J are TRBV5-6 and TRBJ2-5; either TRBD1 or TRBD2 may fit D (6 bases each). The germline V gene encodes CDR1 SGHDT and CDR2 YYEEEE. V lost 4 bases to trimming and J lost 5 bases, with 18 bases between them. The CDR3 runs to 15 residues.

The V gene is TRBV27, the J gene TRBJ2-1; D uncertain. There are 14 residues in the CDR3. Trimming cost V 3 bases and J 5 bases, with 11 bases left between them. The germline gives CDR1 MNHEY, CDR2 SMNVEV (reference sequence). The CDR3 region is CASSFDGNNNEQFF. As DNA, the CDR3 is TGTGCCAGCAGTTTCGACGGAAACAACAATGAGCAGTTCTTC.

A remark on this clone: The sample contains more than one DNA sequence encoding this CDR3. In DNA, the CDR3 is TGCAGCGTAAAGGGGCAGTACCAAGAGACCCAGTACTTC. Its protein is CSVKGQYQETQYF. The rearrangement joins TRBV29-1 to TRBJ2-5; perhaps TRBD1 as D (5 bases). Germline V gene data show CDR1 as SQVTM and CDR2 as ANQGSEA. The CDR3 has 13 residues. Trimming pared 6 bases from V and 0 bases from J, leaving 11 bases between. Full variable domain (outside the CDR3, taken from reference TRBV29-1 and TRBJ2-5): SAVISQKPSRDICQRGTSLTIQCQVDSQVTMMFWYRQQPGQSLTLIATANQGSEATYESGFVIDKFPISRPNLTFSTLTVSNMSPEDSSIYLCSVKGQYQETQYFGPGTRLLVL.

This chain uses TRBV6-5 with TRBJ2-7; a weak D match, TRBD1 (6 bases). The germline CDR1 and CDR2 sequences are MNHEY and SVGAGI. The CDR3 contains 14 residues. The V end was cut by 5 bases, the J end by 11 bases, with 22 bases between. CDR3 sequence (DNA): TGTGCCAGCAGTCTCGGCCCATCCACAGGGAAGAAGTACTTC. Translated: CASSLGPSTGKKYF.